One and the same sample provided the 21 T cell receptor beta chains below, sequenced in a study of blood T cell repertoires in COVID-19. The protocol was immunoSEQ multiplex PCR, while the TCRdb copy is restricted to in-frame clones and leaves out a portion. The repertoire holds about 190,000 clones, with around 90% as singletons. Sequencing was done on a sample of peripheral blood. These receptor sequences come from a middle-aged man with acute or convalescent COVID-19.

The chain is built from TRBV6-6 and TRBJ1-2, with TRBD1 identical over 7 bases. CDR1 and CDR2 from the germline V gene are MNHNY and SVGAGI (reference sequence). The CDR3 length is 14 residues. V was clipped by 8 bases and J by 4 bases; unmatched bases: 10. CDR3 sequence: CASRLFRGSYGYTF. The CDR3 DNA reads as TGTGCCAGCCGCCTATTCAGGGGGAGCTATGGCTACACCTTC.

V is TRBV5-3 and J is TRBJ2-1; a weak D match, TRBD2 (6 bases). TRBV5-3 is sorted into the ORF group, with uncertain function. There are 14 residues in the CDR3. The V and J ends lost 7 bases and 8 bases respectively, with 19 bases between them. The DNA for the CDR3 is TGTGCCAGAGCCGGGACTCCGAGCAATGATGAGCAGTTCTTC. Its translation is CARAGTPSNDEQFF.

This chain links TRBV5-4 with TRBJ2-5; D is ambiguous. CDR1 is SGHNT and CDR2 is YYREEE in the germline V gene (reference sequence). V was cut by 4 bases and J by 3 bases, with 13 bases left in between. The CDR3 is 14 amino acids. The chain's CDR3 is CASSPPAAEETQYF. CDR3 DNA: TGTGCCAGCAGCCCCCCGGCGGCGGAAGAGACCCAGTACTTC.

The chain couples TRBV7-6 to TRBJ1-1; the match to TRBD1 covers 10 bases. From germline, CDR1 is SGHVS and CDR2 FNYEAQ. The CDR3 is 15 residues long. The V gene end was trimmed by 5 bases and the J gene end by 2 bases; junction bases not matched to a gene: 5. The CDR3 region has the DNA TGTGCCAGCAGCCCAGGGACAGGGGCTAACACTGAAGCTTTCTTT. It is translated as CASSPGTGANTEAFF.

The rearrangement uses TRBV3-1 (or the pseudogene TRBV3-2) and TRBJ1-2; D might be TRBD1 (5 bases). Per germline, CDR1 LGHDT and CDR2 YNNKEL (reference sequence). V was cut by 1 base and J by 0 bases, with 9 bases left in between. This CDR3 has 15 amino acids. DNA of the CDR3: TGTGCCAGCAGCCAAGGAGCCAGGGCTAACTATGGCTACACCTTC. It yields the protein CASSQGARANYGYTF.

This chain uses TRBV6-5 with TRBJ1-2, with 8 positions matching TRBD1. Germline CDR1 reads MNHEY; CDR2 reads SVGAGI. The CDR3 has 14 residues. J was trimmed by 5 bases and V by 6 bases; bases with no gene match: 8. Written as DNA, the CDR3 is TGTGCCAGCAGGCCGACAGGGGAGAGGTATGGCTACACCTTC. The encoded protein is CASRPTGERYGYTF.

This CDR3 reads CASSLNAGSMQYF. The CDR3 DNA reads as TGTGCCAGCAGTCTCAACGCCGGGAGCATGCAGTATTTT. V gene TRBV6-5 combines with J gene TRBJ2-3; D perhaps matches TRBD2 (6 bases). This CDR3 contains 13 residues. V was trimmed by 5 bases and J by 11 bases, leaving 17 bases between them. Germline assignment: CDR1 MNHEY and CDR2 SVGAGI.

V and J are TRBV6-2 or TRBV6-3 and TRBJ2-2, with TRBD1 identical over 10 bases. Looked up from germline, CDR1 is MNHEY and CDR2 is SVGEGT. The CDR3 covers 17 residues. With V trimmed by 5 bases and J by 6 bases, 12 bases remained unmatched. The CDR3 region is CASSRSPPDRGAGELFF. The CDR3 nucleotides are TGTGCCAGCAGTCGGAGCCCCCCGGACAGGGGGGCCGGGGAGCTGTTTTTT.

This chain uses TRBV19 with TRBJ2-3, with TRBD2 matching 9 bases. V gave up 3 bases and J gave up 4 bases; unmatched junction bases: 11. Germline values: CDR1 LNHDA, CDR2 SQIVND (reference sequence). This CDR3 spans 17 amino acids. CDR3 in DNA: TGTGCCAGTAGTATCGAGGCTGGCGGGGGGGTGGCAGATACGCAGTATTTT. Translated, it gives CASSIEAGGGVADTQYF.

The rearrangement uses TRBV25-1 and TRBJ1-4; 7 bases match TRBD1. Germline CDR1 and CDR2: MGHDK and SYGVNS. Losses at the gene ends were 5 bases for V and 3 bases for J; bases not matched to a gene: 12. The CDR3 consists of 17 residues. CDR3 protein: CASSTLHSGTANEKLFF. As DNA, the CDR3 is TGTGCCAGCAGTACACTACACTCCGGGACAGCTAATGAAAAACTGTTTTTT.

V is TRBV6-5 and J is TRBJ1-4; D is ambiguous. This CDR3 contains 15 residues. Trimming took off 0 bases at V and 1 base at J, with 6 bases between the two ends. Germline values: CDR1 MNHEY, CDR2 SVGAGI. The CDR3 reads CASSYSSITNEKLFF. The CDR3 DNA is TGTGCCAGCAGTTACTCTAGCATAACTAATGAAAAACTGTTTTTT.

The chain links TRBV15 to TRBJ1-3, with D perhaps matching TRBD1 (5 bases). The CDR3 spans 16 residues. Germline CDR1 LNHNV, CDR2 YYDKDF (reference sequence). The V gene lost 0 bases and the J gene lost 4 bases, with 13 bases spanning the gap. CDR3 sequence: CATSRDPPGKGNTIYF. The CDR3 DNA reads TGTGCCACCAGCAGAGATCCCCCAGGGAAAGGAAACACCATATATTTT.

The rearrangement uses TRBV6-1 and TRBJ1-1, with 8 bases fitting TRBD1. The CDR3 runs to 16 residues. V trimming: 2 bases; J trimming: 1 base; junction bases outside the gene matches: 6. Per the germline V gene, CDR1 is MNHNS and CDR2 is SASEGT. CDR3 in amino acids: CASSERAGGRNTEAFF. In DNA, the CDR3 is TGTGCCAGCAGTGAAAGGGCAGGGGGCAGGAACACTGAAGCTTTCTTT.

The CDR3 is CASSSDGLLSPLHF. In nucleotides, the CDR3 is TGTGCCAGCAGCTCGGACGGACTCTTATCCCCCCTCCACTTT. J is TRBJ1-6 and V is TRBV7-3; D is unresolved. The CDR3 spans 14 residues. Germline CDR1 and CDR2: SGHTA and FQGTGA. V shed 4 bases and J shed 13 bases, with 17 bases lying between them. The variable domain in full, completed from reference TRBV7-3 and TRBJ1-6, reads GAGVSQTPSNKVTEKGKYVELRCDPISGHTALYWYRQSLGQGPEFLIYFQGTGAADDSGLPNDRFFAVRPEGSVSTLKIQRTERGDSAVYLCASSSDGLLSPLHFGNGTRLTVT.

V usage is TRBV7-2 and J usage is TRBJ1-1; 7 nucleotides match TRBD1. CDR1 is SGHTA and CDR2 is FQGNSA in the germline V gene. V trimming: 5 bases; J trimming: 6 bases; junction bases outside the gene matches: 9. CDR3 length: 14 residues. DNA for the CDR3: TGTGCCAGCAGCCAAGGACAGGCCTCTTCTGAAGCTTTCTTT. Its translation is CASSQGQASSEAFF.

V usage is TRBV6-5 and J usage is TRBJ2-7; D remains unclear. This CDR3 comprises 11 residues. Germline lookup yields CDR1 MNHEY and CDR2 SVGAGI. V lost 6 bases and J 5 bases, leaving 8 bases between the germline ends. CDR3 sequence reads: CASSLADEQYF. The CDR3 DNA follows: TGTGCCAGCAGCCTTGCGGACGAGCAGTACTTC.

This clone showed up just once. V usage is TRBV5-4 and J usage is TRBJ1-1; 8 bases match TRBD1. The CDR3 extends over 15 amino acids. Germline V lookup: CDR1 SGHNT, CDR2 YYREEE (reference sequence). The V gene end was trimmed by 4 bases and the J gene end by 1 base; junction bases not matched to a gene: 6. CDR3 in amino acids: CASSPRTGKNTEAFF. CDR3 nucleotide sequence: TGTGCCAGCAGCCCCCGGACAGGGAAGAACACTGAAGCTTTCTTT.

This chain connects TRBV3-1 (or the pseudogene TRBV3-2) to TRBJ1-1; no definite D call. This CDR3 is built from 14 residues. CDR1 LGHDT and CDR2 YNNKEL come from the germline V gene (reference sequence). Trimming cost V 0 bases and J 8 bases, with 13 bases left between them. This CDR3 reads CASSQDSLSQEAFF. The CDR3 DNA sequence: TGTGCCAGCAGCCAAGATAGCCTCAGCCAAGAAGCTTTCTTT.

This clone was seen more than once but under ten times. The rearrangement links TRBV21-1 to TRBJ1-4; the table's TRBD1 call for D was not verified on the DNA. TRBV21-1 is labeled a pseudogene. This CDR3 region has 11 residues. The CDR3 DNA sequence: TGTGCCAGCTCCCAGGGCGAAAAACTGTTTTTT. Translating it yields CASSQGEKLFF.

The rearrangement links TRBV6-5 to TRBJ1-1, with 9 bases fitting TRBD1. CDR1 MNHEY and CDR2 SVGAGI come from the germline V gene. J was trimmed by 0 bases and V by 10 bases; bases with no gene match: 9. This CDR3 is built from 15 residues. The CDR3 nucleotides read TGTGCCACCGCTAAGACAGGGGGTATGAACACTGAAGCTTTCTTT. It translates to CATAKTGGMNTEAFF.

This chain links TRBV28 with TRBJ1-1; no reliable D call. CDR1 MDHEN and CDR2 SYDVKM come from the germline V gene. This CDR3 has 15 amino acids. Trimming cost V 6 bases and J 7 bases, with 21 bases left between them. The CDR3 protein is CASSLGGPARVEAFF. CDR3 nucleotide sequence: TGTGCCAGCAGCCTAGGAGGGCCCGCGAGGGTTGAAGCTTTCTTT. Filled out from reference TRBV28 and TRBJ1-1, the complete variable domain reads DVKVTQSSRYLVKRTGEKVFLECVQDMDHENMFWYRQDPGLGLRLIYFSYDVKMKEKGDIPEGYSVSREKKERFSLILESASTNQTSMYLCASSLGGPARVEAFFGQGTRLTVV.